This T cell receptor beta chain was identified during a study of tissue T cells after allogeneic stem cell transplantation. Time point denoted: mouse harvest day 7 after allogeneic transplant. Mouse grafts combined 10^7 T-cell-depleted bone marrow cells with 10^6 splenic CD5+ T cells. With V trimmed by 0 bases and J by 2 bases, 3 bases remained unmatched. CDR3 size: 16 residues. Germline-derived CDR1 and CDR2 are LGHNA and YNLKQL (reference sequence). Whole-study results and caveats: In patients and mice, blood and spleen missed much of tissue repertoire. Motif-based clustering found tissue-specific repertoire signatures shared across patients, though few clones were shared.

CDR3 sequences, V/J genes, frequencies and template counts came from survey-depth TCRbeta sequencing. Libraries were prepared by immunoSEQ multiplex PCR; TCRdb keeps only in-frame clonotypes and omits some of them. The sample holds some 8,000 clones, under 55% seen once. This clone was seen more than once but under ten times. Its antigen is not identified. Gene names follow the mouse nomenclature. Read data end 1 residue before the CDR3 end; the end is taken from the germline J gene. This sequence was found in a female BALB/c mouse given C57BL/6 T cells with graft-versus-host disease after an allogeneic hematopoietic cell transplant. The V call is TRBV5, the J call TRBJ2-5; TRBD2 aligns across 9 bases. The sample consisted of gut tissue. Incomplete CDR3 DNA: TGTGCCAGCAGCCAAGATCTGGGGGGGATCCAAGACACCCAGTAC. Translation: CASSQDLGGIQDTQY. The whole CDR3 is CASSQDLGGIQDTQYF.